This T cell receptor beta chain comes out of a study of control samples from healthy donors and cancer patients. As regards this clone: Germline is not matched at one junction end, which may reflect a read error.

The protocol was immunoSEQ multiplex PCR, while the TCRdb copy is restricted to in-frame clones and leaves out a portion. The sample lists about 80,000 clones, just under 90% occurring once. This CDR3 is built from 17 residues. The germline gives CDR1 SSHAT, CDR2 FNYEAQ (reference sequence). This receptor was identified in a man between 45 and 60 years old in good health. Sequenced material: blood. This chain links TRBV7-7 with TRBJ2-6; D call uncertain. The CDR3 DNA reads TGTGCTAGCAGCCCCCGCAGTGTAGGGACTGGGGCCAACGTCCTGACTTTC. It is translated as CASSPRSVGTGANVLTF. The full variable domain, its missing parts supplied by reference TRBV7-7 and TRBJ2-6, is GAGVSQSPRYKVTKRGQDVTLRCDPISSHATLYWYQQALGQGPEFLTYFNYEAQPDKSGLPSDRFSAERPEGSISTLTIQRTEQRDSAMYRCASSPRSVGTGANVLTFGAGSRLTVL.